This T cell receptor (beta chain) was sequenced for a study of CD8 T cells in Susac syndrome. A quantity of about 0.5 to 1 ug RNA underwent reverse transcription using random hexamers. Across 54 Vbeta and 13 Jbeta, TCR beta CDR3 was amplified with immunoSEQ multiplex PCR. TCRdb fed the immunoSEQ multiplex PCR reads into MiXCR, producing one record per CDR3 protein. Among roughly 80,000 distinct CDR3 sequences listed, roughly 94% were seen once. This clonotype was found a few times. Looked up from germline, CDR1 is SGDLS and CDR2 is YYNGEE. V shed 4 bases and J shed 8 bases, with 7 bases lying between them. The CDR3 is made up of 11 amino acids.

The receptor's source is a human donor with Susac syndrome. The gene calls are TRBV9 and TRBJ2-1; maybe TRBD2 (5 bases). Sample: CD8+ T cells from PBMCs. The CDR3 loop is CASSLRDEQFF. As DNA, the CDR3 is TGTGCCAGCAGCCTGCGGGATGAGCAGTTCTTC.